Listed here is a single T cell receptor beta chain. The antigen is unknown. The repertoire was sequenced with immunoSEQ multiplex PCR; TCRdb's copy has only in-frame clones and lacks some. The table records 10,000 to 15,000 clones, roughly 79% of them present only once. This record comes from a study of T cell repertoires in ileal Crohn's disease. About the research overall: Every patient was operated on for stricturing (61%) or penetrating (approximately 40%) complications. About half of patients got postoperative therapy: about a dozen thiopurines, approximately 18 anti-TNF. Points from the study as a whole: Clonality above 26.8% at surgery always came with endoscopic recurrence. Sorted CD8 T cells held more high-frequency clones than CD4.

Trimming left V 6 bases short and J 7 bases short, with 12 bases between. Germline V gives CDR1 SNHLY, CDR2 FYNNEI. CDR3 length: 12 residues. The chain employs TRBV2 and TRBJ1-2; TRBD1 might be the D (6 bases). The material sequenced was ileal tissue. This clonotype originated in an adult with Crohn's disease. CDR3 protein: CASSLSGVGYTF. The CDR3 DNA reads as TGTGCCAGCAGCCTTTCAGGGGTTGGCTACACCTTC.